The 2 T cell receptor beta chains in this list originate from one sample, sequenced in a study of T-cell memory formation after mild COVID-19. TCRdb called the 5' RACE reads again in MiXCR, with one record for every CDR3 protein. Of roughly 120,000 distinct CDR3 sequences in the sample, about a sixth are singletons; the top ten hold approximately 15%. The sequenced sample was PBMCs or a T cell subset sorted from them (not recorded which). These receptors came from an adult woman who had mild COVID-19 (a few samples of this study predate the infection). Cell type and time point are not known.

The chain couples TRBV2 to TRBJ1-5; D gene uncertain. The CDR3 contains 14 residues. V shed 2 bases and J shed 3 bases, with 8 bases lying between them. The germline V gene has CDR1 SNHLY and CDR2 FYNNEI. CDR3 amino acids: CASSENSPNQPQHF. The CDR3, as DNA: TGTGCCAGCAGTGAAAACAGCCCCAATCAGCCCCAGCATTTT.

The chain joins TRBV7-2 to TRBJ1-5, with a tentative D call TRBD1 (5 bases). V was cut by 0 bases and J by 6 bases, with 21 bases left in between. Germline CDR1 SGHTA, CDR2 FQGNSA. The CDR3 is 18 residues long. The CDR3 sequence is CASSLALMGGSQGQPQHF. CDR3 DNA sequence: TGTGCCAGCAGCTTAGCGCTAATGGGGGGGAGTCAGGGTCAGCCCCAGCATTTT.